This T cell receptor (beta chain) was identified during a study of blood T cell repertoires in COVID-19. The V and J ends lost 4 bases and 7 bases respectively, with 14 bases between them. CDR1 WSHSY and CDR2 SAAADI come from the germline V gene. The CDR3 is 14 amino acids. The assay was immunoSEQ multiplex PCR, and TCRdb's table has in-frame clones only and misses some. The profile covers about 160,000 clones, with roughly 79% appearing a single time and roughly 20% taken by the ten largest. V gene TRBV10-2 combines with J gene TRBJ1-5; tentatively, D is TRBD1 (6 bases). The origin of this receptor is a woman at least 80 years old with acute or convalescent COVID-19. Material for sequencing was peripheral blood. In nucleotides, the CDR3 is TGCGCCAGCAGTGCCCAGGGGATATACCAGCCCCAGCATTTT. Amino acid sequence: CASSAQGIYQPQHF.